The rows below give T cell receptor beta chains drawn from one sample of a study of Tregs in tolerant kidney transplant recipients. Sequenced by immunoSEQ multiplex PCR; TCRdb stores in-frame clones only, minus some. The sample lists tens of thousands of clones; over 80% were seen once. The specimen was CD8+ T cells from blood (PBMCs), collected 24 months after the transplant. The source of these receptors is a human patient who received a combined kidney and bone marrow transplant. A share of the T cells may be of graft donor origin. Both conserved end residues are part of each CDR3. The D gene is left open where the match is weak. Some rows mark clone size as missing; the rest say once, few, many or name a class of expanded clone.

clone_size	v_call	j_call	d_call	cdr3_aa	cdr3_nt
once	TRBV9	TRBJ2-6	TRBD1	CASSGDRDSGANVLTF	TGTGCCAGCAGCGGGGACAGGGACTCTGGGGCCAACGTCCTGACTTTC
NA	TRBV29-1	TRBJ1-2	NA	CSVVGHITYGYTF	TGCAGCGTTGTCGGACACATAACCTATGGCTACACCTTC
NA	TRBV9	TRBJ2-1	NA	CASSPPTANEQFF	TGTGCCAGCAGCCCCCCCACAGCAAATGAGCAGTTCTTC
NA	TRBV18	TRBJ1-2	TRBD1	CASSPYPDRDGHYGYTF	TGTGCCAGCTCGCCGTATCCTGACAGGGATGGACACTATGGCTACACCTTC
NA	TRBV6-1	TRBJ2-7	TRBD2	CASSPSGGLTYEQYF	TGTGCCAGCAGTCCTAGCGGGGGGTTAACCTACGAGCAGTACTTC
NA	TRBV4-2	TRBJ2-7	NA	CASSQGSGLPYEQYF	TGTGCCAGCAGCCAAGGGTCAGGGCTACCCTACGAGCAGTACTTC
NA	TRBV13	TRBJ2-5	TRBD1	CASSLGFGTGDRQETQYF	TGTGCCAGCAGCTTAGGCTTCGGGACAGGGGATCGCCAAGAGACCCAGTACTTC
once	TRBV4-1	TRBJ1-1	TRBD1	CASSQAGYPQGFVTEAFF	TGCGCCAGCAGCCAAGCGGGATACCCACAGGGGTTTGTCACTGAAGCTTTCTTT
NA	TRBV5-6	TRBJ2-1	TRBD2	CASSLGSGGARYNEQFF	TGTGCCAGCAGCTTAGGTAGCGGGGGGGCGCGGTACAATGAGCAGTTCTTC
NA	TRBV5-4	TRBJ2-3	NA	CASRTDPTDTQYF	TGTGCCAGCAGAACAGACCCGACAGATACGCAGTATTTT
NA	TRBV5-6	TRBJ1-4	NA	CASSLASGVANEKLFF	TGTGCCAGCAGCTTGGCCTCAGGCGTGGCTAATGAAAAACTGTTTTTT
NA	TRBV7-3	TRBJ2-1	NA	CASSLSSRGEQFF	TGTGCCAGCAGCTTAAGCAGTAGGGGTGAGCAGTTCTTC